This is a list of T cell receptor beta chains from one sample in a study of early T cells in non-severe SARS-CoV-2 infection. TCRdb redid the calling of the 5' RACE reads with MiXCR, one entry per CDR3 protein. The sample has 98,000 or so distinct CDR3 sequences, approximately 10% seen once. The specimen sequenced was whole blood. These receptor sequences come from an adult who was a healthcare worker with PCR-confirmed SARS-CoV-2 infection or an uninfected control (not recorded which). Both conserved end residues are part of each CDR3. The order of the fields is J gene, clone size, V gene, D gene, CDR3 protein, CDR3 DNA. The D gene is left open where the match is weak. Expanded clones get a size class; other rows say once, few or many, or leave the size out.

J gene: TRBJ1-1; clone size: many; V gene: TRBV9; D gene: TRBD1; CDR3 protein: CASSEGQGSEAFF; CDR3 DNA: TGTGCCAGCAGCGAAGGACAGGGGTCTGAAGCTTTCTTT
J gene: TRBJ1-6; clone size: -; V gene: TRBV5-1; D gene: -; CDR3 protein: CASSRRGGINSPLHF; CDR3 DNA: TGCGCCAGCAGCAGAAGAGGGGGTATTAATTCACCCCTCCACTTT
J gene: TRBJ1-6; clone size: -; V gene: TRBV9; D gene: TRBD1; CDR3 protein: CASSSTGLDSPLHF; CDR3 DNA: TGTGCCAGCAGCTCGACAGGGCTGGATTCACCCCTCCACTTT
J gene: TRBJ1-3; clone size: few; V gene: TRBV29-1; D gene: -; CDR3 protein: CSVVTDTIYF; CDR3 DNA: TGCAGCGTTGTGACGGACACCATATATTTT
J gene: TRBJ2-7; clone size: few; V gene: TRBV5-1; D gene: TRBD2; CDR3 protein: CASSLIVGGPREQYF; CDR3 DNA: TGCGCCAGCAGCTTGATAGTGGGAGGGCCTCGCGAGCAGTACTTC
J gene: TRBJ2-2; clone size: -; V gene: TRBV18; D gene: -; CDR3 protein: CASSPQTDAELFF; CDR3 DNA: TGTGCCAGCTCACCACAAACCGACGCGGAGCTGTTTTTT
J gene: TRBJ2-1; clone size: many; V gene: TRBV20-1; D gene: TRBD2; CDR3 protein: CSARGSGRSHNEQFF; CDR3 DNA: TGCAGTGCTAGGGGAAGCGGGAGATCTCACAATGAGCAGTTCTTC
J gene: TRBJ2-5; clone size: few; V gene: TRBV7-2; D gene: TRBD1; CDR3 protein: CASSKGQVETQYF; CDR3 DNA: TGTGCCAGCAGCAAGGGACAGGTGGAGACCCAGTACTTC
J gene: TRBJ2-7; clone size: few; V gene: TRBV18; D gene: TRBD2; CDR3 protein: CASSHSGTSGGNTYEQYF; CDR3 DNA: TGTGCCAGCTCACACTCCGGGACTAGCGGGGGGAACACCTACGAGCAGTACTTC
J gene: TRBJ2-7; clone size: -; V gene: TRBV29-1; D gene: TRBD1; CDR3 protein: CSVENRGWTEQYF; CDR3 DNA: TGCAGCGTGGAAAACAGGGGGTGGACCGAGCAGTACTTC
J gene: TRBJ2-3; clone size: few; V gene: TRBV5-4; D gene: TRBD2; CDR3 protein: CASSGTSGGKDTQYF; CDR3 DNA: TGTGCCAGCAGCGGGACTAGCGGGGGGAAAGATACGCAGTATTTT
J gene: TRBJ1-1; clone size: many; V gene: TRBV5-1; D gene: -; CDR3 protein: CASSLGQPNTEAFF; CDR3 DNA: TGCGCCAGCAGCTTAGGACAACCGAACACTGAAGCTTTCTTT
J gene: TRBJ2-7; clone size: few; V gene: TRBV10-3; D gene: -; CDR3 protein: CAISGKGNYEQYF; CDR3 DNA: TGTGCCATCAGTGGAAAGGGAAACTACGAGCAGTACTTC
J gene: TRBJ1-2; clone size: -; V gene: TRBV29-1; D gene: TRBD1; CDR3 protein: CSVVTGTNYGYTF; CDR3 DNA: TGCAGCGTTGTGACAGGGACTAACTATGGCTACACCTTC
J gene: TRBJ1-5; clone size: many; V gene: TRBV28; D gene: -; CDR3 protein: CASRSFQRAGARQPQHF; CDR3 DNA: TGTGCCAGCAGGTCATTTCAAAGAGCGGGGGCTCGGCAGCCCCAGCATTTT
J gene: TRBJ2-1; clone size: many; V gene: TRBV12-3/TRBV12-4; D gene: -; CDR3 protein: CASSPSSAYNEQFF; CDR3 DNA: TGTGCCAGCAGTCCCTCTAGCGCTTACAATGAGCAGTTCTTC
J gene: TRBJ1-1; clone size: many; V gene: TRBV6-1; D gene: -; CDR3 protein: CASRVPGAARSFF; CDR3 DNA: TGTGCCAGCAGGGTCCCGGGGGCCGCTCGGTCTTTCTTT
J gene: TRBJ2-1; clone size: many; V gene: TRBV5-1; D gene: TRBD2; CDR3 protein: CASSRTSGGSSDEQFF; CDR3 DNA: TGCGCCAGCAGCCGTACTAGCGGGGGATCCTCCGATGAGCAGTTCTTC
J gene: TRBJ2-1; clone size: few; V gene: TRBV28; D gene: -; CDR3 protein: CASSLTGSNNEQFF; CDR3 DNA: TGTGCCAGCAGTTTAACTGGATCCAACAATGAGCAGTTCTTC
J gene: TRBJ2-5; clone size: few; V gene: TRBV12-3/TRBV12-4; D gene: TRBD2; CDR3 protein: CASSRSGGARETQYF; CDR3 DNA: TGTGCCAGCAGCCGTAGCGGGGGGGCCAGGGAGACCCAGTACTTC
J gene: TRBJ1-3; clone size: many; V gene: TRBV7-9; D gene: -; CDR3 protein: CASSLDSSGNTIYF; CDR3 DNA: TGTGCCAGCAGCCTGGACAGCTCTGGAAACACCATATATTTT
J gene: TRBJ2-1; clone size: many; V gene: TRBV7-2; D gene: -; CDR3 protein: CASSLRELGYNEQFF; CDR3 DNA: TGTGCCAGCAGCTTAAGGGAATTAGGGTACAATGAGCAGTTCTTC
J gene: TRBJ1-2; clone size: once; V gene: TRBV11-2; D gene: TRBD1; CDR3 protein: CASSRGQTSYGYTF; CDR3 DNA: TGTGCCAGCAGCCGGGGACAGACTTCATATGGCTACACCTTC
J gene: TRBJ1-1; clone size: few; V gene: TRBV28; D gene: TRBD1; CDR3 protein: CASSLFPSRQGNTEAFF; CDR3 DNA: TGTGCCAGCAGTTTATTCCCGAGTAGACAGGGGAACACTGAAGCTTTCTTT
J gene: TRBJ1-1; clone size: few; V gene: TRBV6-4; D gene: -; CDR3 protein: CASSRFGGESANTEAFF; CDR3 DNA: TGTGCCAGCAGCCGCTTCGGAGGGGAATCTGCAAACACTGAAGCTTTCTTT
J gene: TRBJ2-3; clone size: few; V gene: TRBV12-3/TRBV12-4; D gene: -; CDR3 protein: CASSDYGRRSTDTQYF; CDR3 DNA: TGTGCCAGCAGCGATTACGGGCGACGTAGCACAGATACGCAGTATTTT
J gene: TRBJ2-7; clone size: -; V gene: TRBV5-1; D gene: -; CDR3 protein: CASSLLQGVDEQYF; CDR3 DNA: TGCGCCAGCAGCTTGTTACAGGGCGTAGACGAGCAGTACTTC
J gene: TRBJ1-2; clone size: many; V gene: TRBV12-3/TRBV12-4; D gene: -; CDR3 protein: CASSPSGQTIYGYTF; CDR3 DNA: TGTGCCAGCAGCCCATCAGGACAGACGATTTATGGCTACACCTTC
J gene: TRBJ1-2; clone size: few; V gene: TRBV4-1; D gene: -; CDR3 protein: CASSQIESYGYTF; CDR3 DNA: TGCGCCAGCAGCCAAATCGAATCCTATGGCTACACCTTC
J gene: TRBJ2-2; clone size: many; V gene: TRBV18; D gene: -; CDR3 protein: CASSRRTSNTGELFF; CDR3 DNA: TGTGCCAGCTCACGGCGGACATCGAACACCGGGGAGCTGTTTTTT
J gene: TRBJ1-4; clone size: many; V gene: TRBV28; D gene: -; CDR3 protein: CASSFEGVTNEKLFF; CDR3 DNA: TGTGCCAGCAGTTTTGAAGGAGTAACTAATGAAAAACTGTTTTTT
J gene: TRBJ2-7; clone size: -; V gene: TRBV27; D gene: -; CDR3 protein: CASSYGGQGVVEQYF; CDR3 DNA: TGTGCCAGCAGTTACGGGGGGCAGGGGGTAGTAGAGCAGTACTTC
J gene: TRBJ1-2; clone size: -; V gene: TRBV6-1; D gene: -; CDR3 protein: CASRTGDIRRADYGYTF; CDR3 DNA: TGTGCCAGCAGGACCGGGGACATCAGGCGGGCTGACTATGGCTACACCTTC
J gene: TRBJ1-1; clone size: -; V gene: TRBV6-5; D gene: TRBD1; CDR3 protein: CASTRDRMNTEAFF; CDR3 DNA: TGTGCCAGTACCCGGGACAGGATGAACACTGAAGCTTTCTTT
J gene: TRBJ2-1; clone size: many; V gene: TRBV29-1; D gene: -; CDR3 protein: CSVGQGEAEQFF; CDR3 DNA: TGCAGCGTTGGGCAGGGGGAGGCGGAGCAGTTCTTC
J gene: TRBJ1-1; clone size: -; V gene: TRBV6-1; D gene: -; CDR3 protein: CASSGQLYTEAFF; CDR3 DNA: TGTGCCAGCAGTGGACAACTATACACTGAAGCTTTCTTT
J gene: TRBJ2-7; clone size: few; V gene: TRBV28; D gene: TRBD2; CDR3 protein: CASSVGGRAFYEQYF; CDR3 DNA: TGTGCCAGCAGCGTGGGCGGGAGGGCTTTCTACGAGCAGTACTTC
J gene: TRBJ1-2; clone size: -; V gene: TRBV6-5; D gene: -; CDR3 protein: CASLPAGADYGYTF; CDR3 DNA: TGTGCCAGCCTCCCCGCGGGGGCTGACTATGGCTACACCTTC
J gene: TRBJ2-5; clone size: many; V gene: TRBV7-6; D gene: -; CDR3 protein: CASLRGYSGETQYF; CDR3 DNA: TGTGCCAGCCTCAGGGGGTACAGCGGGGAGACCCAGTACTTC
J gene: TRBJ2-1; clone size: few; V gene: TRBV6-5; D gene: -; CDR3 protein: CASSYRAGSNEQFF; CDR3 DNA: TGTGCCAGCAGTTACAGGGCCGGCTCCAATGAGCAGTTCTTC
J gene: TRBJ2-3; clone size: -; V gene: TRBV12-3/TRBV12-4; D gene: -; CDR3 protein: CASSVWGGVDTQYF; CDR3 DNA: TGTGCCAGCAGTGTTTGGGGGGGCGTCGATACGCAGTATTTT
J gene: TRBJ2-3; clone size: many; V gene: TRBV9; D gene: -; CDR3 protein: CASSVAKEETQYF; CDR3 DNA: TGTGCCAGCAGCGTAGCCAAGGAGGAAACGCAGTATTTT
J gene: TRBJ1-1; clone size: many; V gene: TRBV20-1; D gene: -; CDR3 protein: CSARGEGGRANTEAFF; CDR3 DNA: TGCAGTGCTAGAGGTGAAGGAGGACGAGCGAACACTGAAGCTTTCTTT
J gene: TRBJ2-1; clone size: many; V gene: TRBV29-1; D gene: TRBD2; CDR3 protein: CRAGTSGVNEQFF; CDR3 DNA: TGCAGGGCCGGGACTAGCGGGGTCAATGAGCAGTTCTTC
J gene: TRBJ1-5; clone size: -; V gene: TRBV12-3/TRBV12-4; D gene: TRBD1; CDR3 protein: CASAKETGNQPQHF; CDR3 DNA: TGTGCCAGCGCCAAGGAGACAGGGAATCAGCCCCAGCATTTT
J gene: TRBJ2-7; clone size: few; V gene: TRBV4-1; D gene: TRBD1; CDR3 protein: CASSQADRGAYEQYF; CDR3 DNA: TGCGCCAGCAGCCAAGCCGACAGGGGGGCCTACGAGCAGTACTTC
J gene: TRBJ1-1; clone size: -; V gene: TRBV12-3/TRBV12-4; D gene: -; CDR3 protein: CASRDRNTEAFF; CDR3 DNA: TGTGCCAGCAGGGACAGGAACACTGAAGCTTTCTTT
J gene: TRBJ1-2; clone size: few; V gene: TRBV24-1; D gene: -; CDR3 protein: CATSDSGYGYTF; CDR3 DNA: TGTGCCACCAGTGATTCTGGCTATGGCTACACCTTC
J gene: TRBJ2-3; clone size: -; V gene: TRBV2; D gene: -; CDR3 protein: CASDHPDTQYF; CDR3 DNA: TGTGCCAGCGATCATCCGGATACGCAGTATTTT
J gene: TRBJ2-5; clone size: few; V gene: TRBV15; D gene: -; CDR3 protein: CATSRTPYFRETQYF; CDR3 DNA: TGTGCCACCAGCAGAACTCCTTATTTCCGAGAGACCCAGTACTTC
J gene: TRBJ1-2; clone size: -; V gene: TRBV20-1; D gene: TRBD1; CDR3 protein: CSAFTGGAGYGYTF; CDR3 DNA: TGCAGTGCGTTTACAGGGGGCGCCGGGTATGGCTACACCTTC
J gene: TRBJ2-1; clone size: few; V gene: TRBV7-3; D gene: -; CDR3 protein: CASSLRVSSYNEQFF; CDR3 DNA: TGTGCCAGCAGCTTAAGGGTGAGCTCCTACAATGAGCAGTTCTTC
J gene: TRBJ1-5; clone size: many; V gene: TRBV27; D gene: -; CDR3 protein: CASSLWGSNQPQHF; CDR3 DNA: TGTGCCAGCAGTTTATGGGGTTCCAATCAGCCCCAGCATTTT
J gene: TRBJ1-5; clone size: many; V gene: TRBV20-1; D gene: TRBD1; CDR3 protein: CSAAPGQGAAQPQHF; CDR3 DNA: TGCAGTGCCGCTCCGGGACAGGGGGCCGCTCAGCCCCAGCATTTT
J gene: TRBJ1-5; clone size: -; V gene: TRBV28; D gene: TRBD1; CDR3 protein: CASSSSLQGENQPQHF; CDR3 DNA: TGTGCCAGCAGTTCTTCCCTCCAGGGGGAGAATCAGCCCCAGCATTTT
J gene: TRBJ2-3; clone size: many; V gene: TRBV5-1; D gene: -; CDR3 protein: CASSTRLRTSTDTQYF; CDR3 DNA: TGCGCCAGCAGCACCAGACTACGGACTAGCACAGATACGCAGTATTTT
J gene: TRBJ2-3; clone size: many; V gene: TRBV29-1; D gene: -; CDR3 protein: CSVDDHGTSFTGPTQYF; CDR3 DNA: TGCAGCGTTGATGACCATGGGACATCGTTCACGGGGCCGACGCAGTATTTT